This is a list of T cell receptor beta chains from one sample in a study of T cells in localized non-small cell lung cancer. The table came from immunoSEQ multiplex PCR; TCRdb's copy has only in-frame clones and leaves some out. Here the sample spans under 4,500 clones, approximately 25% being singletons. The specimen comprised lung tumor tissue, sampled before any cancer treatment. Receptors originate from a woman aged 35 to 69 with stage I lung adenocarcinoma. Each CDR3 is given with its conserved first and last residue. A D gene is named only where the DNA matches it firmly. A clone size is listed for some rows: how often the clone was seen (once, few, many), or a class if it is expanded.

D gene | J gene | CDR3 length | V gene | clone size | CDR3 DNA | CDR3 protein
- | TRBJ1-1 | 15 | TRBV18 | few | TGTGCCAGCTCACCGACTGACACACGGAACACTGAAGCTTTCTTT | CASSPTDTRNTEAFF
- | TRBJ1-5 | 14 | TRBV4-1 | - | TGCGCCAGCAGCCAAGCAAGGGGGATACAGCCCCAGCATTTT | CASSQARGIQPQHF
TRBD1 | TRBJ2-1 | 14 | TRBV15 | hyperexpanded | TGTGCCACCAGCAGGGAAAGGACAGGGGGCTTCCAGTTCTTC | CATSRERTGGFQFF
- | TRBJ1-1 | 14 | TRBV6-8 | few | TGTGCCAGCAGTTACCAGGACCCGAACACTGAAGCTTTCTTT | CASSYQDPNTEAFF
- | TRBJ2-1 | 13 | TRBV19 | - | TGTGCCAGCCTAACTAGTCTCTACAATGAGCAGTTCTTC | CASLTSLYNEQFF
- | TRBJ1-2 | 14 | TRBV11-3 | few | TGTGCCAGCAGCTTTCCCGGGACATTCTATGGCTACACCTTC | CASSFPGTFYGYTF
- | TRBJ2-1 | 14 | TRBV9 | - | TGTGCCAGCAGCGTAGAAGGGGGAAACAATGAGCAGTTCTTC | CASSVEGGNNEQFF
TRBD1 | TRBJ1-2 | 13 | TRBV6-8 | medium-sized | TGTGCCAGCAGTACAGGGGACCGGTATGGCTACACCTTC | CASSTGDRYGYTF
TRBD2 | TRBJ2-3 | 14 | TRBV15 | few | TGTGCCACCAGCAGAGATCCAACTAGCGTGACGCAGTATTTT | CATSRDPTSVTQYF
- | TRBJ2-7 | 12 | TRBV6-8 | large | TGTGCCAGCAGTTTCCAGGACTACGAGCAGTACTTC | CASSFQDYEQYF
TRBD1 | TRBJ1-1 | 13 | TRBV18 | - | TGTGCCAGCTCACTTACAGGGGACACTGAAGCTTTCTTT | CASSLTGDTEAFF
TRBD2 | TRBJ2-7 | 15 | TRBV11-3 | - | TGTGCCAGCAGCTTGCCTAGCGGGAGTAACTACGAGCAGTACTTC | CASSLPSGSNYEQYF
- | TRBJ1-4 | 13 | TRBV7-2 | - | TGTGCCAGCAGCGGCGGACTTAATGAAAAACTGTTTTTT | CASSGGLNEKLFF
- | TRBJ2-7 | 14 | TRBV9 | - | TGTGCCAGCAGCCGAACGGGACGGATTTACGAGCAGTACTTC | CASSRTGRIYEQYF
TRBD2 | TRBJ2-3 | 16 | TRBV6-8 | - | TGTGCCGGCTTTGGGTCTAGCGGGAGGGCATTAGATACGCAGTATTTT | CAGFGSSGRALDTQYF
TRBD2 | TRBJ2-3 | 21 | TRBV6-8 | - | TGTGCCAGCACCCCTAGTTTTCCTAGCGGGGGCGTCGGGGATGACACAGATACGCAGTATTTT | CASTPSFPSGGVGDDTDTQYF
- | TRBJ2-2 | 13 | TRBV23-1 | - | TGCGCCAGCAGCTTGATGGGGAACGGGGAGCTGTTTTTT | CASSLMGNGELFF